This T cell receptor (beta chain) was recorded in a study of cytomegalovirus exposure and HLA in healthy donors. The length of the CDR3 is 18 residues. V was clipped by 5 bases and J by 1 base; unmatched bases: 13. CDR1 SGHRS and CDR2 YFSETQ come from the germline V gene. Study-level results: Specificity of a few CMV-associated chains for CMV antigens was verified in vitro. Being productive about 87% or about 30% of the time was typical of most TCR beta V segments in an earlier analysis.

In regard to this clone: Its specificity is not known.

PCR involved 60 Vbeta and 13 Jbeta primers. Repertoires were generated with immunoSEQ multiplex PCR, while TCRdb's copy carries only in-frame clones and drops some. The sample has roughly 150,000 clones; 80% are singletons. This TCR was recovered from a man between 25 and 39 years old in good health and CMV-seronegative. The rearrangement joins TRBV5-1 to TRBJ2-2, with 8 bases aligning to TRBD1. Sequenced input: PBMCs. CDR3 bases: TGCGCCAGCAGACTTGGCCACACCGGGACAGGGAACACCGGGGAGCTGTTTTTT. It codes for CASRLGHTGTGNTGELFF.